These T cell receptor beta chains were read from a single sample in a study of Graves' ophthalmopathy and Graves' hyperthyroidism. TCRdb re-called the multiplex PCR reads with MiXCR, one entry per CDR3 protein. The sample lists more than 1,000,000 distinct CDR3 sequences, around a third occurring once. The sample taken for sequencing was peripheral blood or thyroid tissue (not recorded which). These receptors originate from an adult man with Graves' hyperthyroidism. CDR3s include the opening cysteine and the closing phenylalanine or tryptophan. The order of the fields is V gene, D gene, J gene, clone size, CDR3 DNA, CDR3 protein. D genes are given only for firm matches. Clone size is given for some rows only: seen once, a few or many times, or a class if the clone is expanded.

TRBV19	.	TRBJ1-3	.	TGTGCCAGCTCCTTCAAAGGGCACACAGCCTCTGGAAACACCATATATTTT	CASSFKGHTASGNTIYF
TRBV4-1	.	TRBJ2-2	few	TGCGCCAGCAGCCCAGGCCTCTCCGGGGAGCTGTTTTTT	CASSPGLSGELFF
TRBV20-1	.	TRBJ2-7	few	TGCAGTGCTACCCCGGGGTCAGGGATCTACGAGCAGTACTTC	CSATPGSGIYEQYF
TRBV11-2	.	TRBJ2-5	many	TGTGCCAGCAGCTTGGTGAGGGAAAAAGAGACCCAGTACTTC	CASSLVREKETQYF
TRBV4-1	.	TRBJ1-6	few	TGCGCCAGCAGCCCAAGTCAGGTGGATTCACCCCTCCACTTT	CASSPSQVDSPLHF
TRBV29-1	TRBD2	TRBJ2-7	.	TGCAGCGTCGTAATGGGACTAGCGGGAGTTGGTGAGCAGTACTTC	CSVVMGLAGVGEQYF
TRBV5-1	TRBD2	TRBJ2-5	.	TGCGCCAGCAGCTCCGTACTAGCGGGCGGGGAGACCCAGTACTTC	CASSSVLAGGETQYF
TRBV4-1	.	TRBJ1-4	.	TGCGCCAGCAGCCAAGGAGGGGTGACTAATGAAAAACTGTTTTTT	CASSQGGVTNEKLFF
TRBV3-1	.	TRBJ1-1	few	TGTGCCAGCACCCGGGGGGGGCAGGCTGAAGCTTTCTTT	CASTRGGQAEAFF
TRBV29-1	.	TRBJ2-6	.	TGCAGCGTTGAAAGCCCGGGCACGGGGGCCAACGTCCTGACTTTC	CSVESPGTGANVLTF
TRBV20-1	TRBD2	TRBJ2-2	.	TGCAGTGCTAGAGATCCAGCGGGAGGGACGAACACCGGGGAGCTGTTTTTT	CSARDPAGGTNTGELFF
TRBV20-1	.	TRBJ2-5	many	TGCAGTGCTAGGGAGTCACGAATCCAAGAGACCCAGTACTTC	CSARESRIQETQYF
TRBV7-2	.	TRBJ2-7	few	TGTGCCAGCAGTAGACCCGGACCTTTCTACGAGCAGTACTTC	CASSRPGPFYEQYF
TRBV3-1	.	TRBJ2-7	.	TGTGCCAGCAGCCAAGAGGTCCGGGGGCGCGGCGAGCAGTACTTC	CASSQEVRGRGEQYF
TRBV9	TRBD2	TRBJ2-7	many	TGTGCCAGCAGCGTAGAGGCGGGAGTGAAAAACGAGCAGTACTTC	CASSVEAGVKNEQYF
TRBV7-3	TRBD2	TRBJ2-2	few	TGTGCCAGCAGCTTATTCCCCGGACTAGCGGGAATCGGCGCGGGGAACACCGGGGAGCTGTTTTTT	CASSLFPGLAGIGAGNTGELFF
TRBV12-3/TRBV12-4	.	TRBJ1-5	.	TGTGCCAGCAGTTTAGCGCGGGGGACGGGGAATCAGCCCCAGCATTTT	CASSLARGTGNQPQHF
TRBV29-1	TRBD2	TRBJ2-7	.	TGCAGCGTTCACCCTAGCGGGAGTAGACCGTACGAGCAGTACTTC	CSVHPSGSRPYEQYF
TRBV20-1	TRBD2	TRBJ2-5	.	TGCAGTGCTGACCCTATAGCGGGGGGGCAAGAGACCCAGTACTTC	CSADPIAGGQETQYF
TRBV29-1	.	TRBJ2-7	few	TGCAGCGTCTATACAGGAGGGGGCTACGAGCAGTACTTC	CSVYTGGGYEQYF
TRBV29-1	.	TRBJ1-4	.	TGCAGCGTTTGGGGGGGCACTAATGAAAAACTGTTTTTT	CSVWGGTNEKLFF
TRBV7-8	TRBD1	TRBJ2-7	many	TGTGCCAGCAGCTCAGAACGATGGACAGGGAGAGGCGAGCAGTACTTC	CASSSERWTGRGEQYF
TRBV9	.	TRBJ1-1	few	TGTGCCAGCAGCGGGGGGTTTCGCACTGAAGCTTTCTTT	CASSGGFRTEAFF
TRBV29-1	TRBD2	TRBJ2-5	.	TGCAGCGAAATCGGACTAGCGGGAGGTTTTCAGAGGACCCAGTACTTC	CSEIGLAGGFQRTQYF
TRBV28	.	TRBJ1-4	.	TGTGCCAGCAGTCTGCCTGGGAGGGTGGATGAAAAACTGTTTTTT	CASSLPGRVDEKLFF
TRBV4-1	TRBD1	TRBJ1-1	.	TGCGCCAGCAGCCACAGCAGGGGGCCTGAAGCTTTCTTT	CASSHSRGPEAFF
TRBV20-1	.	TRBJ2-5	few	TGCAGTGCTAGAGATGACGGCAGGGGGAGGGAGACCCAGTACTTC	CSARDDGRGRETQYF
TRBV7-9	.	TRBJ1-1	many	TGTGCCAGCAGCCCCCGTGTTGGGAACACTGAAGCTTTCTTT	CASSPRVGNTEAFF
TRBV12-3/TRBV12-4	.	TRBJ2-7	.	TGTGCCAGCAGCCGGTCGGGTCCCCAAACAGGAGAGCAGTACTTC	CASSRSGPQTGEQYF
TRBV6-5	TRBD1	TRBJ2-2	.	TGTGCCAGCAGCATACGGATGACAGGGGGCGCGAACACCGGGGAGCTGTTTTTT	CASSIRMTGGANTGELFF
TRBV2	.	TRBJ1-6	.	TGTGCCAGCAGTAAGACAGGACAGAATTCACCCCTCCACTTT	CASSKTGQNSPLHF
TRBV11-2	.	TRBJ1-2	many	TGTGCCAGCAGGGGGACTATCGATGGCTACACCTTC	CASRGTIDGYTF
TRBV19	.	TRBJ1-1	.	TGTGCCAGCGGCACGGGAATGGGGACTGAAGCTTTCTTT	CASGTGMGTEAFF
TRBV4-3	.	TRBJ2-7	.	TGCGCCAGCAGCCAAGACAGGGAGGGACAAGGAACCTACGAGCAGTACTTC	CASSQDREGQGTYEQYF
TRBV25-1	.	TRBJ2-5	.	TGTGCCAGCAGTTTTTTTTATCGCGGACAGCAGAAGGAAGAGACCCAGTACTTC	CASSFFYRGQQKEETQYF
TRBV2	.	TRBJ2-5	.	TGTGCCAGCAGTGCACAGACAGGGGAGGGGACCCAGTACTTC	CASSAQTGEGTQYF
TRBV10-3	.	TRBJ2-3	.	TGTGCCACTCTGAGTTTAGATACGCAGTATTTT	CATLSLDTQYF
TRBV7-2	TRBD2	TRBJ2-3	few	TGTGCCAGCAGCGGACTAGCGGGAGTGGTAGATACGCAGTATTTT	CASSGLAGVVDTQYF
TRBV20-1	.	TRBJ2-5	many	TGCAGTGCTAGCCGAACAGGGTCCCAGTACTTC	CSASRTGSQYF
TRBV20-1	.	TRBJ1-4	.	TGCAGTGCTGAGGCCGGCTCGAATGAAAAACTGTTTTTT	CSAEAGSNEKLFF
TRBV12-3/TRBV12-4	.	TRBJ1-2	once	TGTGCCAACAGTTTGGAGGGTGGCTTCTATGGCTACACCTTC	CANSLEGGFYGYTF
TRBV20-1	.	TRBJ2-6	many	TGCAGTGGTAGGGTTGGGGCCAACGTCCTGACTTTC	CSGRVGANVLTF
TRBV2	.	TRBJ2-5	many	TGTGCCAGCAGAAGGGGCCTGGAGACCCAGTACTTC	CASRRGLETQYF
TRBV7-9	TRBD1	TRBJ2-7	few	TGTGCCAGCAGCTTGGGGACAGGGTTTCGCGAGCAGTACTTC	CASSLGTGFREQYF
TRBV9	.	TRBJ2-5	.	TGTGCCAGCAGTTCAGGACAGTCGTGGGAGACCCAGTACTTC	CASSSGQSWETQYF
TRBV5-1	TRBD1	TRBJ1-1	.	TGCGCCAGCAACCGACAGGGAACCACCAAGAACACTGAAGCTTTCTTT	CASNRQGTTKNTEAFF
TRBV9	.	TRBJ1-2	.	TGCGCCAGCAGCCAAGGGGGGCCGGGGGCCTATGGCTACACCTTC	CASSQGGPGAYGYTF
TRBV29-1	.	TRBJ2-5	.	TGCAGCGTTGACAAAGCAGAGAACACCTGGGAGACCCAGTACTTC	CSVDKAENTWETQYF
TRBV9	.	TRBJ1-1	many	TGTGCCAGCAGCGTAGGAGGTTACGAGAACACTGAAGCTTTCTTT	CASSVGGYENTEAFF
TRBV2	TRBD2	TRBJ2-7	.	TGTGCCAGCAGTTTGAGCGGGGGGGCCGAGGGCGAGCAGTACTTC	CASSLSGGAEGEQYF
TRBV7-2	.	TRBJ1-6	once	TGTGCCTGGAGTCCCCGTGCGGCAGGGAGGAATTCACCCCTCCACTTT	CAWSPRAAGRNSPLHF
TRBV20-1	.	TRBJ2-2	many	TGCAGTGCTCGAGGACTGAACACCGGGGAGCTGTTTTTT	CSARGLNTGELFF
TRBV10-3	.	TRBJ1-3	few	TGTGCCAGCAGATGGACAGCAGACTCTGGAAACACCATATATTTT	CASRWTADSGNTIYF
TRBV3-2	.	TRBJ2-7	few	TGTGCCAGCAGCCAAGAGCCAGGGAACTCCTACGAGCAGTACTTC	CASSQEPGNSYEQYF